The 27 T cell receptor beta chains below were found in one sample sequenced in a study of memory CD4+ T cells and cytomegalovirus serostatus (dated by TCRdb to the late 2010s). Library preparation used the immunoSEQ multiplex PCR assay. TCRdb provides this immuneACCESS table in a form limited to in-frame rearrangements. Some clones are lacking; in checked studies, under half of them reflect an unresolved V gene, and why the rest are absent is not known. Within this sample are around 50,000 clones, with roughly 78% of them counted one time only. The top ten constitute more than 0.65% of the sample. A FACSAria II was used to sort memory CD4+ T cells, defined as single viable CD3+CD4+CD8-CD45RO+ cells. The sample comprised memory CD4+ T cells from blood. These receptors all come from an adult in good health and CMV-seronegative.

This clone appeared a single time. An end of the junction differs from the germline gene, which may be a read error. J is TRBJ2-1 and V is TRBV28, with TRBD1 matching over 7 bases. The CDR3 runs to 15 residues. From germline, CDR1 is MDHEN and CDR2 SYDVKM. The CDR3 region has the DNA TGTGCCTGCAGTTTGGGACAGTCTTCCTACAATGAGCAGTTCTTC. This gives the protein CACSLGQSSYNEQFF. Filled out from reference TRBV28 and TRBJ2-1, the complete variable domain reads DVKVTQSSRYLVKRTGEKVFLECVQDMDHENMFWYRQDPGLGLRLIYFSYDVKMKEKGDIPEGYSVSREKKERFSLILESASTNQTSMYLCACSLGQSSYNEQFFGPGTRLTVL.

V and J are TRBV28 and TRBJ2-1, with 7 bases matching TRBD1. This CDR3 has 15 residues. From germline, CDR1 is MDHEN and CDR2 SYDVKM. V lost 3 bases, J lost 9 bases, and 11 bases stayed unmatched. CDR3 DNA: TGTGCCAGCAGTTTTGGGTTGACAGGGAGAGGTGAGCAGTTCTTC. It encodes CASSFGLTGRGEQFF.

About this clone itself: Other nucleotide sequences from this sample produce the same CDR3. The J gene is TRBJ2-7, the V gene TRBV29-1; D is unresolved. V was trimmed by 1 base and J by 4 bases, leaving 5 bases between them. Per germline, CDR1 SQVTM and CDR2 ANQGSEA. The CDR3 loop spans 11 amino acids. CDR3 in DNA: TGCAGCGTTGAAGTCTCGTACGAGCAGTACTTC. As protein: CSVEVSYEQYF.

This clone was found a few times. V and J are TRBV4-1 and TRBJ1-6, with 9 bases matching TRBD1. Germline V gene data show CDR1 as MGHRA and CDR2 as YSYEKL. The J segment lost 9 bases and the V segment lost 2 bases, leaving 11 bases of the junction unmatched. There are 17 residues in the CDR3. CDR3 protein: CASSQHSGTGFGSPLHF. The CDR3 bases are TGCGCCAGCAGCCAACACTCCGGGACAGGGTTTGGTTCACCCCTCCACTTT.

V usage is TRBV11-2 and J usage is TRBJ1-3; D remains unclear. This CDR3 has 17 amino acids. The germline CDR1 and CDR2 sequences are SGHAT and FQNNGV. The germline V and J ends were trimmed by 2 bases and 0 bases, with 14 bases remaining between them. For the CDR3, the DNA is TGTGCCAGCAGCTTACTCGGCGGGCAAAACTCTGGAAACACCATATATTTT. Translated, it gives CASSLLGGQNSGNTIYF.

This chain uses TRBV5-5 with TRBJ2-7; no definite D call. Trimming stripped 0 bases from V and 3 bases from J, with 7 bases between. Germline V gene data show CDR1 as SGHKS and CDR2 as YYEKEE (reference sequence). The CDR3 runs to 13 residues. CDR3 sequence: CASSLVAGYEQYF. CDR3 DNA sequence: TGTGCCAGCAGCTTGGTGGCAGGCTACGAGCAGTACTTC.

The CDR3: CASRRTGDGEKLFF. DNA for the CDR3: TGTGCCAGCAGACGGACAGGGGATGGTGAAAAACTGTTTTTT. The chain joins TRBV5-6 to TRBJ1-4; TRBD1 matches at 9 bases. Losses at the gene ends were 5 bases for V and 7 bases for J; bases not matched to a gene: 6. In germline, CDR1 is SGHDT, CDR2 YYEEEE. The CDR3 is 14 residues long.

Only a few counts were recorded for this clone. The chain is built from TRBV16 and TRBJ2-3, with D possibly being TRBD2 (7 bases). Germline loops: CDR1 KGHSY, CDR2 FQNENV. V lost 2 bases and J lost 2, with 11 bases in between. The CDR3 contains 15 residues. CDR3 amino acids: CASSQPGGDTDTQYF. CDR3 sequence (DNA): TGTGCCAGCAGCCAACCGGGGGGCGACACAGATACGCAGTATTTT.

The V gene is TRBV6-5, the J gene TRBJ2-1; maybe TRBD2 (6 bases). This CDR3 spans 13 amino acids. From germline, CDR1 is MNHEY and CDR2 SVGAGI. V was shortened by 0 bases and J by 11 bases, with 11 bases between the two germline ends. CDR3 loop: CASSYSLGGQQFF. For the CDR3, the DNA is TGTGCCAGCAGTTACTCCTTGGGAGGCCAGCAGTTCTTC.

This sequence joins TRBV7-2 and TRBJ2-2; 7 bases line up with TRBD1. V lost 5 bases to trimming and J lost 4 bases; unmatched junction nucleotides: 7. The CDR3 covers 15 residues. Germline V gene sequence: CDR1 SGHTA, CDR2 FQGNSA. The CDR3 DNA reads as TGTGCCAGCAGCGCTTATGCAGGGGGCACCGGGGAGCTGTTTTTT. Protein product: CASSAYAGGTGELFF. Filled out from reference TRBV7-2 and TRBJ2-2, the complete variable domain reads GAGVSQSPSNKVTEKGKDVELRCDPISGHTALYWYRQSLGQGLEFLIYFQGNSAPDKSGLPSDRFSAERTGGSVSTLTIQRTQQEDSAVYLCASSAYAGGTGELFFGEGSRLTVL.

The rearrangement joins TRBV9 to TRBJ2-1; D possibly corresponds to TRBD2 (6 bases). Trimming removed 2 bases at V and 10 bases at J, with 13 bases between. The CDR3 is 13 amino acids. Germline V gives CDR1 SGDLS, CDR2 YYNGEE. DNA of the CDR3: TGTGCCAGCAGCGTGTCACTAGCCTGGGAGCAGTTCTTC. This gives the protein CASSVSLAWEQFF.

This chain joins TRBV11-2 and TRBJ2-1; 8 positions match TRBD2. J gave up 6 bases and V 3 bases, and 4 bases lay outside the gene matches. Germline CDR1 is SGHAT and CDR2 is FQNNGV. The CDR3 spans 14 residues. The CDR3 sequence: CASSFAGGSNEQFF. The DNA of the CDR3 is TGTGCCAGCAGCTTTGCGGGAGGATCCAATGAGCAGTTCTTC.

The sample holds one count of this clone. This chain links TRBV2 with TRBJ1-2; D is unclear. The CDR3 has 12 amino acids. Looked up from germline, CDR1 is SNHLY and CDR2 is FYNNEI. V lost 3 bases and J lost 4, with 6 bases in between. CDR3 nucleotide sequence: TGTGCCAGCAGTGACCCCCGCTATGGCTACACCTTC. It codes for CASSDPRYGYTF.

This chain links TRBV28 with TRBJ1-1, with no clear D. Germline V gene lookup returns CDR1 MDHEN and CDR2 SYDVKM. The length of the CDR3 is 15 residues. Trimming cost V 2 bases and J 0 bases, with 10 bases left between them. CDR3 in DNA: TGTGCCAGCAGTTTAAACGGGGTGATGAACACTGAAGCTTTCTTT. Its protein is CASSLNGVMNTEAFF.

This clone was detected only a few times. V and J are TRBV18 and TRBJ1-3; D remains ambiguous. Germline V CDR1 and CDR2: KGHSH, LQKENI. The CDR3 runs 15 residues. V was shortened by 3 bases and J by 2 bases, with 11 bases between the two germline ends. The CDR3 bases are TGTGCCAGCTCACCTTCCCCTCCGCCTGGAAACACCATATATTTT. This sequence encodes CASSPSPPPGNTIYF. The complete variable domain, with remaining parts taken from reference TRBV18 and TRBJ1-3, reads NAGVMQNPRHLVRRRGQEARLRCSPMKGHSHVYWYRQLPEEGLKFMVYLQKENIIDESGMPKERFSAEFPKEGPSILRIQQVVRGDSAAYFCASSPSPPPGNTIYFGEGSWLTVV.

The CDR3 DNA reads TGTGCCAGCAGTTGGACAGGCCTCGACTATGGCTACACCTTC. Translation gives CASSWTGLDYGYTF. The chain carries TRBV2 and TRBJ1-2; TRBD1 aligns across 7 bases. J gave up 3 bases and V 5 bases, and 6 bases lay outside the gene matches. The CDR3 has 14 residues. Germline V lookup: CDR1 SNHLY, CDR2 FYNNEI.

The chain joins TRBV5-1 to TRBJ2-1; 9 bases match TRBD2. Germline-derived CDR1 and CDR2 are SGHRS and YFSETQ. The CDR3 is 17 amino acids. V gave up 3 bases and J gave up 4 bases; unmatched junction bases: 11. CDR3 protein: CASSSGSSGSGYNEQFF. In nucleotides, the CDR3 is TGCGCCAGCAGCTCGGGAAGTAGCGGGAGTGGTTACAATGAGCAGTTCTTC.

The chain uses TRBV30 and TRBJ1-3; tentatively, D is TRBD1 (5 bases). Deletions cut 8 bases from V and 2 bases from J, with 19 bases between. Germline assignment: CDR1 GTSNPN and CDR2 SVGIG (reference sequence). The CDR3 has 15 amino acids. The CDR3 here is CASIARGRPGNTIYF. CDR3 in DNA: TGTGCCAGCATCGCAAGGGGCAGACCTGGAAACACCATATATTTT.

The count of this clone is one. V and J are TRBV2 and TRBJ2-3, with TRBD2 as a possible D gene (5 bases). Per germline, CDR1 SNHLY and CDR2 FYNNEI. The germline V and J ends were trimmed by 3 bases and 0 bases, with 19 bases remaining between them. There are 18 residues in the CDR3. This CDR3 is CASSDGKEWWASTDTQYF. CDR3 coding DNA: TGTGCCAGCAGTGACGGGAAGGAATGGTGGGCTAGCACAGATACGCAGTATTTT.

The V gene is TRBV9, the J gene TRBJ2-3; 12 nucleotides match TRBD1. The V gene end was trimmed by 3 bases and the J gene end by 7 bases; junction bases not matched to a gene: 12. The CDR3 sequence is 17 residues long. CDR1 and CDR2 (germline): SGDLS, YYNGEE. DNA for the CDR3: TGTGCCAGCAGCGACGCGAACCGGGACAGGGGGCGAAATACGCAGTATTTT. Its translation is CASSDANRDRGRNTQYF.

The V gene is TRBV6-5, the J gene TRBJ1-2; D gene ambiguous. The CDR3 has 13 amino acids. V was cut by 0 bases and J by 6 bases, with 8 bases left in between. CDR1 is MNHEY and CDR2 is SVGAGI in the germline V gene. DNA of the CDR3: TGTGCCAGCAGTTACTCCAAAAGGAATGGCTACACCTTC. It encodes CASSYSKRNGYTF.

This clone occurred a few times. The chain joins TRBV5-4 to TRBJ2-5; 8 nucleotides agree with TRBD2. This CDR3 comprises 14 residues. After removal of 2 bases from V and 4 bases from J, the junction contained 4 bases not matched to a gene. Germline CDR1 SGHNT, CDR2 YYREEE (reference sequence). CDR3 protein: CASSLAGVVETQYF. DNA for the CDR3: TGTGCCAGCAGCTTAGCGGGAGTGGTAGAGACCCAGTACTTC.

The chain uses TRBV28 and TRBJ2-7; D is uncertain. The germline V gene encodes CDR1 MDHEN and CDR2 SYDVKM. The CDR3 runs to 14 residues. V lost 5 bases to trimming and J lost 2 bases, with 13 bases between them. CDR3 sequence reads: CASSTLRLAYEQYF. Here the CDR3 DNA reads TGTGCCAGCAGTACCCTCCGGCTTGCCTACGAGCAGTACTTC.

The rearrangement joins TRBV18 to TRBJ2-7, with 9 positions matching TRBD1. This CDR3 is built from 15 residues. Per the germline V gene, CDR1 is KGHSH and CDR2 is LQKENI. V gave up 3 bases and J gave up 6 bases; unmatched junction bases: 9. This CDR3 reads CASSPGSGQGSEQYF. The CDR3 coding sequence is TGTGCCAGCTCACCCGGTTCGGGACAGGGTTCCGAGCAGTACTTC.

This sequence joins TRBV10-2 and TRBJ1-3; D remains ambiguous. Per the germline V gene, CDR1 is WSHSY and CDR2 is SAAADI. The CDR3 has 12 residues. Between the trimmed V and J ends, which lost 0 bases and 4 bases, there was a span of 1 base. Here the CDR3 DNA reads TGCGCCAGCAGTGAGTCCGGAAACACCATATATTTT. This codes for CASSESGNTIYF.

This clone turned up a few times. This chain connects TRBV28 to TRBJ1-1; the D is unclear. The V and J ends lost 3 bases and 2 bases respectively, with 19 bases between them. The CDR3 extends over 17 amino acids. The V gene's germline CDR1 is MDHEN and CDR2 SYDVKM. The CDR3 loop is CASSFPLRQVLNTEAFF. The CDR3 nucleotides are TGTGCCAGCAGTTTCCCCTTGAGGCAGGTCCTAAACACTGAAGCTTTCTTT.

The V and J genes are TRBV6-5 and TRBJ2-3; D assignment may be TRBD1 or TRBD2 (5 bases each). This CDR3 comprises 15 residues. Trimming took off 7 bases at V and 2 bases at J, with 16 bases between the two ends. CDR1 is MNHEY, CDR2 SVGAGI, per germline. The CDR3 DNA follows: TGTGCCAGCACCACCTGGGACGGAGCCACAGATACGCAGTATTTT. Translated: CASTTWDGATDTQYF.